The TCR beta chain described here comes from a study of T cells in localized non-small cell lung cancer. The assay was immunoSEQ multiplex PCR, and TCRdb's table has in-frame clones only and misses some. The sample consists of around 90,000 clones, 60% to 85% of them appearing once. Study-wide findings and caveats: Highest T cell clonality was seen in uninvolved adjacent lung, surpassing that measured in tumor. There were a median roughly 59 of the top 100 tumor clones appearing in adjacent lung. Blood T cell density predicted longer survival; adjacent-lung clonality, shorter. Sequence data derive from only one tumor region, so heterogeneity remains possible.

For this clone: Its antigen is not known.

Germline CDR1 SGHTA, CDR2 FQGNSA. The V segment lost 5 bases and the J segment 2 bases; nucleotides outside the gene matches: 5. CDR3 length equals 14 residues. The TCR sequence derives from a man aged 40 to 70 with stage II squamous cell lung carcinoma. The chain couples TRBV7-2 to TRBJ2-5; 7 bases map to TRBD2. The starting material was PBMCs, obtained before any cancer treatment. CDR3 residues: CASSVASGQETQYF. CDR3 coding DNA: TGTGCCAGCAGCGTCGCTAGCGGACAAGAGACCCAGTACTTC.